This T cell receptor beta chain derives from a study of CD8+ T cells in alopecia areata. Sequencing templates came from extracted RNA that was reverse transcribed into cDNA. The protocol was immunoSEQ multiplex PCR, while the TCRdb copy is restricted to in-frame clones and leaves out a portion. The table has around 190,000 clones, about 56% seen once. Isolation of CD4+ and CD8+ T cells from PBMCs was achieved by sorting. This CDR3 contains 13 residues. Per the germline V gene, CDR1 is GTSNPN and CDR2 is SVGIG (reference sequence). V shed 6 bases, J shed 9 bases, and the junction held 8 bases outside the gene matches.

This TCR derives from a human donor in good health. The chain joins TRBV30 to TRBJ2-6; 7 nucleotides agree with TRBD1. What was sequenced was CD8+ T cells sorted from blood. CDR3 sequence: CACLSDRDNVLTF. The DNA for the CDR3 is TGTGCCTGCCTAAGCGACAGGGACAACGTCCTGACTTTC. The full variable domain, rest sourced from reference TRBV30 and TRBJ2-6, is SQTIHQWPATLVQPVGSPLSLECTVEGTSNPNLYWYRQAAGRGLQLLFYSVGIGQISSEVPQNLSASRPQDRQFILSSKKLLLSDSGFYLCACLSDRDNVLTFGAGSRLTVL.